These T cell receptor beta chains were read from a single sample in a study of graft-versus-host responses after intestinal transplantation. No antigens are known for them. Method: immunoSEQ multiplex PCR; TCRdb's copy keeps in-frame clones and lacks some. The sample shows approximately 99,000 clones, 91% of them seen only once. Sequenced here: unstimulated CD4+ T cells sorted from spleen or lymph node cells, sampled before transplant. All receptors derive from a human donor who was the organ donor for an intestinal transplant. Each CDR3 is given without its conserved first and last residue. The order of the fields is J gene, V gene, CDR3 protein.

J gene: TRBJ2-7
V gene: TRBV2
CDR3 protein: ASSEEGSSYEQY

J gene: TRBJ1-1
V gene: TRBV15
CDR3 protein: ATSRAQGRAF

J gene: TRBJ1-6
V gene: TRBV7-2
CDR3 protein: ASSLVVGSSPLH

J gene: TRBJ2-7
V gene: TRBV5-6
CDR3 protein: ASMTSGGAYEQY

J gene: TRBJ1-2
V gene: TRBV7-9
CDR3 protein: ASSPRTGGLSYGYT

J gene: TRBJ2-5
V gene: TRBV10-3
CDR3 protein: AISPLGGQETQY

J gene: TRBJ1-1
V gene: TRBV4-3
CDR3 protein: ASSQVISLEAF

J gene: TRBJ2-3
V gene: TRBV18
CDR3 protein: ASSQRQGGQY

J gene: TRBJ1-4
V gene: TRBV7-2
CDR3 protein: ASSSGRREKLF

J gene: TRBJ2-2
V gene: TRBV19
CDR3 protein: ASSIVGQGNTGELF

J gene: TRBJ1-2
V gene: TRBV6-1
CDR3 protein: ASRGHRTSVYGYT

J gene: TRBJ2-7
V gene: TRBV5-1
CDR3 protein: ASSTSGGAYEQY

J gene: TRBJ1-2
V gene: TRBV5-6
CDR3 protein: ASSLKTAYGYT

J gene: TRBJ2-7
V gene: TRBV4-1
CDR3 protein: ASSQPTGAYEQY

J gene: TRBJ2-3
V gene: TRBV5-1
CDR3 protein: ASSQGSGGSGDTQY

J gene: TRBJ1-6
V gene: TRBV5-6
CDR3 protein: ASSGPGSSYNSPLH

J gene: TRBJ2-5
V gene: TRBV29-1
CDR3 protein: SVVLETQY

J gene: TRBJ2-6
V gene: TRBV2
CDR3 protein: ASSLSRGRGSGANVLT

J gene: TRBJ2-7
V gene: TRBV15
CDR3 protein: ATSGLLGSHYEQY

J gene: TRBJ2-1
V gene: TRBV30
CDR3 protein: AWRVRGPREF

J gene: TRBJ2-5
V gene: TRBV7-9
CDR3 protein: ASSLGGPGQETQY

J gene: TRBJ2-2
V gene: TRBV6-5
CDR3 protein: ASRPEPGSGELF

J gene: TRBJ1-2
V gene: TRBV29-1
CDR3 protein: SVLEMDRVGGYT

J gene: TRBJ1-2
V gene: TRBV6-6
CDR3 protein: ASIRQGVNYGYT

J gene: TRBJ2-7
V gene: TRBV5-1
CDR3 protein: ASRRGGYEQY

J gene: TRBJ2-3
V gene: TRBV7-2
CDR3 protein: ASSSGRGHSTDTQY

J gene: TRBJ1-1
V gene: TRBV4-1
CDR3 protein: ASSQDWATEAF

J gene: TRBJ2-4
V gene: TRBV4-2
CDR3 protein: ASSQDFGTKRDQY

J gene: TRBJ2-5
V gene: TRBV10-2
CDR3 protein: ASSERRGADHETQY

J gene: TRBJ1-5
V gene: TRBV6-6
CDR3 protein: ASSARLRGTQPQH

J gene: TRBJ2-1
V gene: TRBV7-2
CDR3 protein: ASSNRTSSYNEQF

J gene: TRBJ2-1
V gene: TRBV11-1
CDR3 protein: ASSRQYNEQF

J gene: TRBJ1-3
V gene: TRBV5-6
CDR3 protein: ASSFGQGGGNTIY

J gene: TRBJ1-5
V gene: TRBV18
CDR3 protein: ASSPGQGFQPQH

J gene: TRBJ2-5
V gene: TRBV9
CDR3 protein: ASSEQGAGTQY

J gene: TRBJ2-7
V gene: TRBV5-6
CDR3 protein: ASSPTGKNYEQY

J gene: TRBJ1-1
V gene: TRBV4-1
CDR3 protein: ASSTTGGGLNTEAF

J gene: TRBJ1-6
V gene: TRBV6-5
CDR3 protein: ASREALSNSPLH

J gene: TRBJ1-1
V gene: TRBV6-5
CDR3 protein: ASSKNRGRGTEAF

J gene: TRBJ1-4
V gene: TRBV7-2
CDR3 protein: ASRSQEEKLF

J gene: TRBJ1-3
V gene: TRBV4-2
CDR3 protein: ASSPSTGVGNTIY

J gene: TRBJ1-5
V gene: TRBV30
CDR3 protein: AWSSDSNQPQH

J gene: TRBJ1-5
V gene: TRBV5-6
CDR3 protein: ASSLAGQGSQPQH

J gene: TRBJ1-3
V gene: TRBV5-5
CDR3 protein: ASSLPGNTIY

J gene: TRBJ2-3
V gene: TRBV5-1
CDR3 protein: ASSARSTGTSTDTQY

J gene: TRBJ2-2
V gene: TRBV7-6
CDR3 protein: ASSSRGNTGELF

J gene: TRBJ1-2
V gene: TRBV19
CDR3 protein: ASSTKIWTGAYGYT

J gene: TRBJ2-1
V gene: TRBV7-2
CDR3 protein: ASSSSSGQFTYNEQF

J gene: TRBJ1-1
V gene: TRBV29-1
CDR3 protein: SVEVGRVSLNTEAF

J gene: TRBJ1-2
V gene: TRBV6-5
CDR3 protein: ASSYITDLLMGGYT

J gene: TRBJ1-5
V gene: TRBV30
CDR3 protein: AWSRSGRQPQH